Shown below are 13 T cell receptor beta chains from a single sample sequenced in a study of metastatic and nonmetastatic thyroid tumors. MiXCR re-clonotyped the PCR reads for TCRdb. This sample has over 30,000 clones, with roughly a third found just once. Thyroid surgery was preceded by no treatment in any patient. The sequenced sample was tumor tissue. The receptors were sampled from a female donor with papillary thyroid cancer or a benign thyroid nodule (not recorded which). Some clones in this sample may be carry-over from other donors' samples.

The chain links TRBV6-1 to TRBJ1-6; possibly TRBD1 for D (5 bases). The CDR3 is 14 amino acids. Germline V lookup: CDR1 MNHNS, CDR2 SASEGT. With 6 bases removed from V and 10 bases from J, the gap between germline ends came to 16 bases. The CDR3 reads CASREQVLGSPLHF. The DNA for the CDR3 is TGTGCCAGCAGAGAACAGGTTCTTGGGTCACCCCTCCACTTT.

In its sample, this clone was seen a few times. This chain connects TRBV10-3 to TRBJ2-7; TRBD1 agrees at 7 bases. V shed 0 bases and J 4 bases; nucleotides not matched to a gene: 3. Germline V gene data show CDR1 as ENHRY and CDR2 as SYGVKD. This CDR3 contains 14 residues. The chain's CDR3 is CAISESGGIYEQYF. In DNA, the CDR3 is TGTGCCATCAGTGAGTCAGGGGGCATATACGAGCAGTACTTC.

This clone was detected only a few times. The V gene is TRBV2, the J gene TRBJ2-7; no clear D gene. V lost 7 bases to trimming and J lost 6 bases, with 13 bases between them. The length of the CDR3 is 12 residues. Germline V gene sequence: CDR1 SNHLY, CDR2 FYNNEI. The CDR3, as DNA: TGTGCCAGCAACGAAGTGAGGTTCGAGCAGTACTTC. Translation: CASNEVRFEQYF.

This clone was seen more than once but under ten times. This chain joins TRBV12-3 or TRBV12-4 and TRBJ1-2; unclear D gene. The CDR3 has 11 amino acids. V gave up 3 bases and J gave up 9 bases, with 8 bases separating them. The CDR3 reads CASSFGHSYTF. DNA for the CDR3: TGTGCCAGCAGTTTTGGTCATAGCTACACCTTC.

The sample holds a few counts of this clone. This rearrangement joins TRBV6-1 to TRBJ1-4; D is ambiguous. CDR3 length equals 16 residues. V gave up 3 bases and J gave up 5 bases, with 16 bases separating them. Germline V lookup: CDR1 MNHNS, CDR2 SASEGT. CDR3 amino acids: CASSDRNPRINEKLFF. CDR3 in DNA: TGTGCCAGCAGTGACCGAAACCCTCGGATAAATGAAAAACTGTTTTTT.

In its sample, this clone was seen many times. The chain links TRBV6-1 to TRBJ2-7, with unresolved D. The CDR3 runs to 11 residues. With 10 bases removed from V and 9 bases from J, the gap between germline ends came to 16 bases. Germline loops: CDR1 MNHNS, CDR2 SASEGT. The CDR3 region has the DNA TGTGCCACCTATGATGGGTCAGGGCAGTACTTC. This codes for CATYDGSGQYF.

This clone was detected only a few times. This sequence joins TRBV15 and TRBJ2-1; 9 bases agree with TRBD2. The CDR3 length is 13 residues. V lost 6 bases and J lost 9; bases outside the gene matches: 6. The germline V gene encodes CDR1 LNHNV and CDR2 YYDKDF (reference sequence). CDR3 region: CATSRGRVVEQFF. The CDR3 DNA sequence: TGTGCCACCAGTCGCGGGAGGGTCGTTGAGCAGTTCTTC.

As concerns this clone: One end of the junction varies from germline; a read error may be responsible. The chain uses TRBV29-1 and TRBJ1-2, with D tentatively TRBD1 (6 bases). The germline CDR1 and CDR2 sequences are SQVTM and ANQGSEA. The CDR3 has 13 residues. For the CDR3, the DNA is TGCAGCGTTCCCCAGACAGGACTCTATGTCTACACCTTC. It encodes CSVPQTGLYVYTF.

The chain couples TRBV19 to TRBJ2-7, with TRBD1 matching 8 bases. With 8 bases clipped from V and 5 bases from J, the junction kept 11 bases outside the gene matches. Germline loops: CDR1 LNHDA, CDR2 SQIVND (reference sequence). The CDR3 has 14 residues. The CDR3 DNA follows: TGTGCCAGTGGTACGGGACAGGAGATTGACGAGCAGTACTTC. Encoded protein: CASGTGQEIDEQYF.

This clone turned up a few times. V is TRBV12-3 or TRBV12-4 and J is TRBJ2-3; no clear D. Trimming took 2 bases from V and 0 from J, leaving 6 bases between them. This CDR3 has 14 residues. The CDR3 reads CASSLLASTDTQYF. The CDR3 region has the DNA TGTGCCAGCAGTTTACTGGCCAGCACAGATACGCAGTATTTT.

This clone appeared a few times. The V call is TRBV29-1, the J call TRBJ2-1; D is possibly TRBD2 (5 bases). Trimming left V 8 bases short and J 8 bases short, with 19 bases between. In germline, CDR1 is SQVTM, CDR2 ANQGSEA. This CDR3 comprises 13 residues. The CDR3 here is CSSRGGHRDEQFF. The CDR3 DNA reads as TGCAGCTCCCGAGGAGGCCATCGAGATGAGCAGTTCTTC.

This clone was seen a handful of times. The chain combines TRBV28 with TRBJ1-3; D perhaps matches TRBD1 (6 bases). V lost 1 base and J lost 7, with 11 bases in between. The CDR3 runs to 14 residues. From germline, CDR1 is MDHEN and CDR2 SYDVKM. The CDR3: CASSLSTGWNTIYF. CDR3 DNA sequence: TGTGCCAGCAGTTTATCTACAGGGTGGAACACCATATATTTT. The full variable domain, completed using reference TRBV28 and TRBJ1-3, is DVKVTQSSRYLVKRTGEKVFLECVQDMDHENMFWYRQDPGLGLRLIYFSYDVKMKEKGDIPEGYSVSREKKERFSLILESASTNQTSMYLCASSLSTGWNTIYFGEGSWLTVV.

V usage is TRBV10-2 and J usage is TRBJ2-7; 9 bases agree with TRBD2. Germline V CDR1 and CDR2: WSHSY, SAAADI. The CDR3 runs 20 residues. Unmatched junction bases numbered 22, after V lost 2 bases and J lost 5 bases. The CDR3 region is CASSEPRQLSGRGTLHEQYF. The DNA of the CDR3 is TGCGCCAGCAGTGAGCCCAGACAGCTTAGCGGGAGAGGGACACTCCACGAGCAGTACTTC.